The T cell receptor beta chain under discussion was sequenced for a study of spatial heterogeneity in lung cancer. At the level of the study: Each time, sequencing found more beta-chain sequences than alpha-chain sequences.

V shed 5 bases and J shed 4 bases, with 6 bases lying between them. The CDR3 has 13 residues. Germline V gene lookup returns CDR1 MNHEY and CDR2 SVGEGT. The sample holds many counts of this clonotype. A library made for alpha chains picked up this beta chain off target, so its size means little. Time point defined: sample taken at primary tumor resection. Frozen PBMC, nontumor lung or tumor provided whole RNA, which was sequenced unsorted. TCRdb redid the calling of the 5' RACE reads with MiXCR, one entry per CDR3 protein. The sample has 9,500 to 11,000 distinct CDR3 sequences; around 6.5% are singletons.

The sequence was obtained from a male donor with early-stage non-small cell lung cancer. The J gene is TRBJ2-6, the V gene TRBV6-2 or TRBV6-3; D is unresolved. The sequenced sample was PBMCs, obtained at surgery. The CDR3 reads CASSGSGANVLTF. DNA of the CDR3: TGTGCCAGCAGTGGGTCCGGGGCCAACGTCCTGACTTTC.